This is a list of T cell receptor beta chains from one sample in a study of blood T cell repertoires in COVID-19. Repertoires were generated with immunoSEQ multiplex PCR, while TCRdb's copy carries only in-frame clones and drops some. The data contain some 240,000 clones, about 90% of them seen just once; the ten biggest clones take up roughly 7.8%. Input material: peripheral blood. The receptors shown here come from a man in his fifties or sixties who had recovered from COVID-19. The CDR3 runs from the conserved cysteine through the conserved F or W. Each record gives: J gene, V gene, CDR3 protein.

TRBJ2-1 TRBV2 CASSAQGRPYNEQFF
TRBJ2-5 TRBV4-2 CASSQDELEGGETQYF
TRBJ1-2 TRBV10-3 CAISGSIYGYTF
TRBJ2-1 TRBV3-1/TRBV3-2 CASSQEQRAEYNEQFF
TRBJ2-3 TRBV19 CASSHSGGTSTDTQYF
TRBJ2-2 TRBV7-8 CASSRGLAGVNAGELFF
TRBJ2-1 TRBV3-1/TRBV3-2 CASSPRWATSYNEQFF
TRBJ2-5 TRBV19 CASSTGLATRQTQYF
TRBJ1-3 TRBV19 CASSGTDFSGNTIYF
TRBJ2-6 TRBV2 CASSDRYRAGANVLTF
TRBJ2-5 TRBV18 CASSPDTMAETQYF
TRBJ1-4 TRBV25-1 CASSDIFQGVFF
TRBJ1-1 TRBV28 CASRPTRGIEAFF
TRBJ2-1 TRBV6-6 CASSRTSSYNEQFF
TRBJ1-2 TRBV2 CASSEYRELGYTF
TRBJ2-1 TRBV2 CASSEYRAGNEQFF
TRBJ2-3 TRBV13 CATRLAGGRADTQYF
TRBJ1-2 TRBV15 CATSRVPGDGLSNYGYTF
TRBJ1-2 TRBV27 CASSRHTNYGYTF
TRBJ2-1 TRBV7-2 CASSLTTGTSGRNEQFF
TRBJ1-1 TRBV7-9 CASSLERGGTEAFF
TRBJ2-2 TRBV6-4 CASSVQVNTGELFF
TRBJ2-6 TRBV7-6 CASSLERGSGANVLTF
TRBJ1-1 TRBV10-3 CAIKGLTGDTEAFF
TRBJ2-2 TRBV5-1 CATTQGYNTGELFF
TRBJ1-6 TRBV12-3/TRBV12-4 CASSLTGLEPLHF
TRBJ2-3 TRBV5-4 CASSTWTSGTTDTQYF
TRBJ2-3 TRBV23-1 CASSPTSFFELSTDTQYF
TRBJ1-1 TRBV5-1 CASSLVAEQTEAFF
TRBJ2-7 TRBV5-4 CASSRTSGAFVYEQYF
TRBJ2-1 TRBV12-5 CASGLGGGENEQFF
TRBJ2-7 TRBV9 CASSARSPSYEQYF
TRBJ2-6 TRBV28 CASTWDRASGANVLTF
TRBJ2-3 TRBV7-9 CASNRLAGGTDTQYF
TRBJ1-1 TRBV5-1 CASREGSLNTEAFF
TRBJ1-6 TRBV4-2 CASTYGRGRFDSPLHF
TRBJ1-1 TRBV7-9 CASSSSGDGTEAFF
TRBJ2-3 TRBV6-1 CASSGGTGSRYPDTQYF
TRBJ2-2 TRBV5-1 CASSGTSGGAGTGELFF
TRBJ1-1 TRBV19 CASSMRGLNTEAFF
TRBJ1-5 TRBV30 CAWSVNRGISNQPQHF
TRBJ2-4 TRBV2 CASKTGGGQNIQYF
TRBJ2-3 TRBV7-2 CASSLDGSGTDTQYF
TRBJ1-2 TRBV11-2 CASSSYRGAYYGYTF
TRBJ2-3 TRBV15 CATSRDRTGWGTDTQYF
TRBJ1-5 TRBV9 CASSAGQGTNQPQHF
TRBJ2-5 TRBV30 CAWSVRRGSETQYF
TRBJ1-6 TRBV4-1 CASSQEGGNSPLHF
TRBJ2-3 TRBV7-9 CASSLYRGEVTDTQYF
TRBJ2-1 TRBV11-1 CASSSSGEYNEQFF
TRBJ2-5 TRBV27 CASSLRTDKQETQYF
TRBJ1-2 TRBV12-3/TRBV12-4 CASTPFGFYGYTF
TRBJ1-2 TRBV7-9 CASSPESEGYGYTF
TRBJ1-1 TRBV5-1 CASSSTGFASEAFF
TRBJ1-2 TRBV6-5 CASSYGTANYGYTF